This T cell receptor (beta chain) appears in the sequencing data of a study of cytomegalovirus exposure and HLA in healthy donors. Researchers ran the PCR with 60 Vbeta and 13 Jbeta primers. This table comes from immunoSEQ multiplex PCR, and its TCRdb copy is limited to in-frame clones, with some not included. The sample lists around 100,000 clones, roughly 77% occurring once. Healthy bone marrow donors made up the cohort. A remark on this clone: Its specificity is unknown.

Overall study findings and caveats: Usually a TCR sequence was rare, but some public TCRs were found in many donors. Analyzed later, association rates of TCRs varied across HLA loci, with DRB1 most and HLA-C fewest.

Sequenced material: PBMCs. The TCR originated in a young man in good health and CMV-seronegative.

CDR3 loop: CASEGHVNTEAFF. The CDR3 nucleotides are TGTGCCAGCGAGGGACACGTGAACACTGAAGCTTTCTTT. The chain has TRBV28 and TRBJ1-1, with D maybe TRBD1 (6 bases). Germline loops: CDR1 MDHEN, CDR2 SYDVKM. V lost 8 bases to trimming and J lost 0 bases, with 10 bases between them. This CDR3 contains 13 residues.